Listed below are T cell receptor beta chains from one sample, sequenced in a study of cytomegalovirus exposure and HLA in healthy donors. This table comes from immunoSEQ multiplex PCR, and its TCRdb copy is limited to in-frame clones, with some not included. The data contain around 130,000 clones, about 70% of them singletons. Specimen: PBMCs. These receptors originate from a woman between 35 and 50 years old in good health and CMV-seropositive. Both conserved end residues are trimmed from each CDR3.

CDR3 protein | J gene | V gene
ASSLYLTGGNQPQH | TRBJ1-5 | TRBV7-2
ATIRGSPYEQY | . | TRBV6-1
ASSDDFPGVYEQY | . | TRBV10-1
ASSPPGRYEQY | TRBJ2-7 | TRBV19
ASSSGQASRSNNGYT | TRBJ1-2 | TRBV7-3
ASSVTFGTVNSPLH | TRBJ1-6 | TRBV9
ASSLWAGGLRTEAF | TRBJ1-1 | TRBV27
ASSQLTGGSGNTIY | TRBJ1-3 | TRBV4-2
ASHQGTDYGYT | TRBJ1-2 | TRBV28
ASSYRQGPEQY | TRBJ2-7 | TRBV6-6
ASSFSGFQETQY | TRBJ2-5 | TRBV28
ASSLNRETDTQY | TRBJ2-3 | TRBV6-9
ASSQGGTPAGKDEQY | TRBJ2-7 | TRBV4-3
ASTSRTDFYGYT | TRBJ1-2 | TRBV19
ASGTGSYEQY | TRBJ2-7 | TRBV6-5
ASSETGSISGNTIY | TRBJ1-3 | TRBV27
ASRIAGLLYNEQF | TRBJ2-1 | TRBV5-6
ATAGQGGNQPQH | TRBJ1-5 | TRBV27
ASSERGTSGVFTGYNEQF | TRBJ2-1 | TRBV6-4
ASRTGGDTEAF | TRBJ1-1 | TRBV19
ASSPEQGRSVVEAF | TRBJ1-1 | TRBV5-4
ASSSLGGQGDTQY | TRBJ2-3 | TRBV5-8
AWAPDREAF | TRBJ1-1 | TRBV30
ASSSRDSNQPQH | TRBJ1-5 | TRBV19
ASSLSGRANNEQF | TRBJ2-1 | TRBV28
ASSLIRSSYNEQF | TRBJ2-1 | TRBV7-8